These 28 T cell receptor beta chains were sequenced from one sample in a study of T cells in Graves' hyperthyroidism and ophthalmopathy. The source material, RNA transcripts, was used to amplify TCR beta CDR3 regions. The primer set for the first-round RT-PCR of the TCR CDR3 was HTBI. TCRdb redid the calling of the multiplex PCR reads with MiXCR, one entry per CDR3 protein. The sample has about 410,000 distinct CDR3 sequences, about 14% seen once. The sequenced sample was blood. These receptors were collected from a man between 18 and 35 years old with Graves' ophthalmopathy.

Notes on this clonotype: Possible read error: a much larger clone is one base away. The rearrangement links TRBV7-2 to TRBJ1-2; D is possibly TRBD1 (5 bases). The V gene lost 2 bases and the J gene lost 4 bases, with 11 bases spanning the gap. CDR1 and CDR2 (germline): SGHTA, FQGNSA. The CDR3 loop spans 14 amino acids. The CDR3 region has the DNA TGTGCCAGCAGCTTATACGGGGACCCCTATGGCTACACCTTC. It encodes CASSLYGDPYGYTF.

On this clonotype itself: A read error is possible here, since a much larger clone lies one base away. The gene calls are TRBV12-5 and TRBJ1-1; D is ambiguous. The CDR3 runs to 12 residues. CDR1 is LGHNT and CDR2 is FRNRAP in the germline V gene. The DNA of the CDR3 is TGTACTAGTGGCCGCGACTCGTCTGGCGCTTTCTTT. It encodes CTSGRDSSGAFF.

The chain joins TRBV5-8 to TRBJ2-1; TRBD2 might be the D (5 bases). Germline V gene lookup returns CDR1 SGHTS and CDR2 YDEGEE. Trimming stripped 0 bases from V and 5 bases from J, with 18 bases between. CDR3 length: 17 residues. The CDR3 nucleotides are TGTGCCAGCAGCTTGGTAGTAGGACTCTCGACCAACAATGAGCAGTTCTTC. It encodes CASSLVVGLSTNNEQFF.

The chain joins TRBV20-1 to TRBJ2-3, with a possible D match to TRBD2 (5 bases). Trimming took off 0 bases at V and 8 bases at J, with 21 bases between the two ends. This CDR3 spans 16 amino acids. Germline CDR1 DFQATT, CDR2 SNEGSKA (reference sequence). For the CDR3, the DNA is TGCAGTGCTAGAGATTTCTCCCCCGCCGGGATAGGTACGCAGTATTTT. It yields the protein CSARDFSPAGIGTQYF.

This clonotype has ten or more counts. The chain carries TRBV5-1 and TRBJ2-1, with TRBD2 matching over 10 bases. CDR1 is SGHRS and CDR2 is YFSETQ in the germline V gene. The junction had 8 bases not matched to a gene; V was cut back by 3 bases and J by 8 bases. This CDR3 has 15 residues. CDR3 nucleotide sequence: TGCGCCAGCAGCTCTAGCGGGAGTCCATCTTATGAGCAGTTCTTC. This encodes CASSSSGSPSYEQFF.

In this sample, this clonotype turned up many times. CDR3 coding DNA: TGTGCCAGCAGCGTAGATTTGGGAGCCTATGGCTACACCTTC. Translated: CASSVDLGAYGYTF. The chain joins TRBV9 to TRBJ1-2; D uncertain. Germline V CDR1 and CDR2: SGDLS, YYNGEE. The CDR3 is made up of 14 amino acids. Trimming removed 0 bases from V and 4 bases from J, with 10 bases in between.

This clonotype has a count of ten or more. The chain combines TRBV11-2 with TRBJ2-3; no clear D. This CDR3 spans 14 amino acids. Trimming took off 4 bases at V and 1 base at J, with 9 bases between the two ends. CDR1 is SGHAT, CDR2 FQNNGV, per germline. For the CDR3, the DNA is TGTGCCAGCAGCTGGGTCTCTGGCACAGATACGCAGTATTTT. Amino acid sequence: CASSWVSGTDTQYF.

This clonotype was seen only a few times. The V and J genes are TRBV2 and TRBJ2-6; 8 bases are shared with TRBD1. Unmatched junction bases numbered 14, after V lost 7 bases and J lost 0 bases. The CDR3 consists of 19 residues. Per germline, CDR1 SNHLY and CDR2 FYNNEI. CDR3 region: CASIRDKTGAPSGANVLTF. DNA of the CDR3: TGTGCCAGCATCCGAGATAAGACAGGGGCCCCCTCTGGGGCCAACGTCCTGACTTTC.

The chain uses TRBV19 and TRBJ2-1; 7 bases match TRBD2. V dropped 3 bases and J dropped 5; count of bases not matched to a gene: 4. Per germline, CDR1 LNHDA and CDR2 SQIVND (reference sequence). The length of the CDR3 is 14 residues. The CDR3 sequence: CASSMRLANNEQFF. The CDR3 DNA is TGTGCCAGTAGTATGAGACTAGCTAACAATGAGCAGTTCTTC.

This clonotype has at least ten counts. The CDR3 loop reads CASKGSAGNTIYF. In nucleotides, the CDR3 is TGTGCCAGCAAGGGGAGTGCTGGAAACACCATATATTTT. J is TRBJ1-3 and V is TRBV12-3 or TRBV12-4; weak D call: TRBD1 (5 bases). The CDR3 covers 13 residues. Trimming left V 7 bases short and J 2 bases short, with 9 bases between.

This clonotype occurred many times. The chain combines TRBV7-9 with TRBJ2-1, with a tentative D call TRBD2 (6 bases). The ends were cut back, 5 bases at V and 7 bases at J, with 18 bases in the middle. Germline values: CDR1 SEHNR, CDR2 FQNEAQ (reference sequence). The CDR3 covers 15 residues. CDR3 in amino acids: CASSPRDLGRNEQFF. Here the CDR3 DNA reads TGTGCCAGCAGCCCCAGGGACTTGGGGAGGAATGAGCAGTTCTTC.

The chain couples TRBV3-1 to TRBJ1-2, with unresolved D. Germline loops: CDR1 LGHDT, CDR2 YNNKEL (reference sequence). V was pared by 1 base and J by 0 bases, with 9 bases between. CDR3 size: 15 residues. CDR3 protein: CASSQGSVANYGYTF. The CDR3 DNA follows: TGTGCCAGCAGCCAAGGCAGTGTAGCTAACTATGGCTACACCTTC. Filled out from reference TRBV3-1 and TRBJ1-2, the complete variable domain reads DTAVSQTPKYLVTQMGNDKSIKCEQNLGHDTMYWYKQDSKKFLKIMFSYNNKELIINETVPNRFSPKSPDKAHLNLHINSLELGDSAVYFCASSQGSVANYGYTFGSGTRLTVV.

This clonotype was seen a few times. The CDR3 coding sequence is TGCAGTGCGCTCTTTTGGGGGGGGGCTAGCACAGATACGCAGTATTTT. Its translation: CSALFWGGASTDTQYF. This sequence joins TRBV20-1 and TRBJ2-3; D perhaps matches TRBD2 (7 bases). Germline V gives CDR1 DFQATT, CDR2 SNEGSKA (reference sequence). The CDR3 is 16 amino acids. With 6 bases removed from V and 0 bases from J, the gap between germline ends came to 19 bases.

The V gene is TRBV12-3 or TRBV12-4, the J gene TRBJ1-6; 9 bases line up with TRBD1. V shed 6 bases and J 10 bases; nucleotides not matched to a gene: 7. The CDR3 has 14 residues. CDR3 sequence reads: CASSLTGGRSPLHF. The CDR3 DNA is TGTGCCAGCAGCCTAACAGGGGGCCGGTCACCCCTCCACTTT.

This clonotype was recorded many times. The chain links TRBV6-2 or TRBV6-3 to TRBJ2-1; 9 nucleotides agree with TRBD1. J gave up 6 bases and V 6 bases, and 6 bases lay outside the gene matches. Germline assignment: CDR1 MNHEY and CDR2 SVGEGT. The CDR3 consists of 14 residues. The CDR3 protein is CASRLGQGGNEQFF. DNA for the CDR3: TGTGCCAGCAGATTGGGACAGGGAGGCAATGAGCAGTTCTTC.

This clonotype was observed at least ten times. V gene TRBV5-1 combines with J gene TRBJ2-1, with D possibly matching TRBD2 (7 bases). The CDR3 runs to 18 residues. Germline CDR1 is SGHRS and CDR2 is YFSETQ. V was shortened by 0 bases and J by 8 bases, with 24 bases between the two germline ends. Written as DNA, the CDR3 is TGCGCCAGCAGCTTGGATCCTTGGGGGCGGGAGAGCGGGGATGAGCAGTTCTTC. Protein: CASSLDPWGRESGDEQFF.

The table lists this clonotype with many counts. The V call is TRBV30, the J call TRBJ1-6; TRBD1 matches 7 bases. CDR3 length: 14 amino acids. V lost 2 bases to trimming and J lost 8 bases; unmatched junction nucleotides: 6. CDR1 GTSNPN and CDR2 SVGIG come from the germline V gene (reference sequence). The CDR3 spells CAWSPDRWDSPLHF. The CDR3 coding sequence is TGTGCCTGGAGTCCGGACAGGTGGGATTCACCCCTCCACTTT.

A word on this clonotype: This may be a read error: a much more frequent sequence differs by one nucleotide. V is TRBV4-1 and J is TRBJ2-5; 11 bases are shared with TRBD2. This CDR3 has 15 residues. Germline V gene sequence: CDR1 MGHRA, CDR2 YSYEKL. The CDR3: CASKGLAAIQETRYF. The CDR3 DNA is TGCGCCAGTAAGGGACTAGCGGCTATTCAAGAGACCCGGTACTTC.

This chain links TRBV6-6 with TRBJ2-3, with 11 bases aligning to TRBD2. The junction had 6 bases not matched to a gene; V was cut back by 2 bases and J by 2 bases. CDR1 is MNHNY and CDR2 is SVGAGI in the germline V gene (reference sequence). The length of the CDR3 is 17 residues. The CDR3 region is CASSYGRGLAVTDTQYF. CDR3 DNA sequence: TGTGCCAGCAGTTACGGGAGGGGACTAGCGGTCACAGATACGCAGTATTTT.

This clonotype has only a few counts. The genes are TRBV9 and TRBJ2-3; D ambiguous. Per the germline V gene, CDR1 is SGDLS and CDR2 is YYNGEE. Trimming removed 0 bases from V and 3 bases from J, with 8 bases in between. The length of the CDR3 is 14 residues. This chain's CDR3 is CASSVAYSTDTQYF. CDR3 sequence (DNA): TGTGCCAGCAGCGTAGCTTACAGTACAGATACGCAGTATTTT.

This chain links TRBV5-6 with TRBJ2-2; unclear D gene. The V gene lost 2 bases and the J gene lost 7 bases, with 12 bases spanning the gap. This CDR3 is 14 amino acids long. Germline values: CDR1 SGHDT, CDR2 YYEEEE. In DNA, the CDR3 is TGTGCCAGCAGCTTCAGGACGGCGGTCGGGGAGCTGTTTTTT. Its protein is CASSFRTAVGELFF.

This clonotype has only a few counts. The J gene is TRBJ2-4, the V gene TRBV6-5; D possibly corresponds to TRBD1 (5 bases). V was clipped by 5 bases and J by 0 bases, with 11 bases between them. Germline CDR1 reads MNHEY; CDR2 reads SVGAGI. The CDR3 totals 15 residues. The CDR3 DNA is TGTGCCAGCAGTAACTTGGGGCGAGCCAAAAACATTCAGTACTTC. It codes for CASSNLGRAKNIQYF.

This clonotype appeared many times. The chain uses TRBV7-9 and TRBJ2-3, with 7 bases that match TRBD1. The CDR3 is made up of 13 amino acids. The germline V gene has CDR1 SEHNR and CDR2 FQNEAQ (reference sequence). J was trimmed by 5 bases and V by 5 bases; bases with no gene match: 4. CDR3 sequence reads: CASSPRQGDTQYF. In DNA form, the CDR3 reads TGTGCCAGCAGCCCCCGACAGGGAGATACGCAGTATTTT.

As for this clonotype: This may be a read error: a much more frequent sequence differs by one nucleotide. The chain uses TRBV24-1 and TRBJ2-1; TRBD2 aligns across 14 bases. Gene TRBJ2-7 matches the end of the DNA better, so the J call may be wrong. CDR3 size: 19 residues. Germline values: CDR1 KGHDR, CDR2 SFDVKD. This CDR3 reads CATSGMTSGGVSSYNEQYF. The CDR3 DNA reads as TGTGCCACCAGTGGCATGACTAGCGGGGGGGTGAGCTCCTACAATGAGCAGTACTTC.

This clonotype was found a few times. This chain links TRBV9 with TRBJ1-3; D is perhaps TRBD1 (5 bases). There are 14 residues in the CDR3. V was pared by 4 bases and J by 4 bases, with 12 bases between. Germline V gives CDR1 SGDLS, CDR2 YYNGEE. As DNA, the CDR3 is TGTGCCAGCAGCTACAGAAGGGACGGAAACACCATATATTTT. Amino acids: CASSYRRDGNTIYF. Combining the CDR3 with reference TRBV9 and TRBJ1-3 gives the whole variable domain DSGVTQTPKHLITATGQRVTLRCSPRSGDLSVYWYQQSLDQGLQFLIQYYNGEERAKGNILERFSAQQFPDLHSELNLSSLELGDSALYFCASSYRRDGNTIYFGEGSWLTVV.

This clonotype was counted at least ten times. The rearrangement links TRBV7-9 to TRBJ2-7, with TRBD1 as a possible D gene (6 bases). Trimming stripped 0 bases from V and 0 bases from J, with 9 bases between. Germline V gene lookup returns CDR1 SEHNR and CDR2 FQNEAQ (reference sequence). This CDR3 comprises 15 residues. CDR3 DNA: TGTGCCAGCAGCTTAGCCGGGACAACCTCCTACGAGCAGTACTTC. Protein product: CASSLAGTTSYEQYF.

A few counts support this clonotype. The chain joins TRBV6-2 or TRBV6-3 to TRBJ2-1; unclear D gene. The V gene's germline CDR1 is MNHEY and CDR2 SVGEGT. The CDR3 contains 17 residues. V shed 2 bases and J shed 0 bases, with 14 bases lying between them. The DNA for the CDR3 is TGTGCCAGCAGTTACCCCCCCCTTCGGCTCTCCTACAATGAGCAGTTCTTC. Protein product: CASSYPPLRLSYNEQFF.

This clonotype was seen many times. The chain is built from TRBV5-1 and TRBJ2-2; 7 bases are shared with TRBD2. V lost 5 bases and J lost 7; bases outside the gene matches: 8. The V gene's germline CDR1 is SGHRS and CDR2 YFSETQ. This CDR3 has 14 amino acids. In nucleotides, the CDR3 is TGCGCCAGCAGTGGGCGGGGGAATGACGGGGAGCTGTTTTTT. This gives the protein CASSGRGNDGELFF.